This passage covers 16 T cell receptor beta chains from one sample sequenced in a study of blood T cells in healthy people across ages. A second PCR of roughly 6 to 12 cycles used a sample-barcoded 5' primer and a J-beta primer mix. Via MiXCR, TCRdb re-called the 5' RACE reads, giving one row per CDR3 protein. The sample has 1.5 million to 1.8 million distinct CDR3 sequences; roughly two fifths are singletons. Sequencing was performed on blood. Source of these receptors: a woman younger than 30 in good health.

This clonotype showed up just a few times. V gene TRBV27 combines with J gene TRBJ1-5; no clear D. Germline CDR1 and CDR2: MNHEY and SMNVEV (reference sequence). The V end was cut by 1 base, the J end by 6 bases, with 13 bases between. The length of the CDR3 is 15 residues. The CDR3 loop reads CASSLYGNFGQPQHF. In nucleotides, the CDR3 is TGTGCCAGCAGTTTATACGGCAACTTCGGTCAGCCCCAGCATTTT.

This clonotype appeared a few times. The CDR3 region is CASTLRGGAHGYTF. CDR3 DNA sequence: TGTGCCAGCACTCTCCGAGGGGGGGCACATGGCTACACCTTC. The gene calls are TRBV12-3 or TRBV12-4 and TRBJ1-2; maybe TRBD1 (6 bases). Between the trimmed V and J ends, which lost 7 bases and 6 bases, there was a span of 18 bases. This CDR3 is 14 amino acids long.

This sequence joins TRBV12-3 or TRBV12-4 and TRBJ2-7; 12 nucleotides match TRBD2. This CDR3 is 15 amino acids long. J gave up 7 bases and V 6 bases, and 10 bases lay outside the gene matches. The CDR3: CASRKLAGGNNEQYF. The CDR3, as DNA: TGTGCCAGCAGAAAACTAGCGGGGGGAAACAATGAGCAGTACTTC.

The rearrangement joins TRBV2 to TRBJ2-1, with D perhaps TRBD2 (5 bases). The CDR3 spans 14 residues. CDR1 and CDR2 (germline): SNHLY, FYNNEI. V was shortened by 8 bases and J by 2 bases, with 13 bases between the two germline ends. CDR3 bases: TGTGCCAGCCTCGTGGCGGAGGCCTACAATGAGCAGTTCTTC. Translated, it gives CASLVAEAYNEQFF. The whole variable domain, remainder taken from reference TRBV2 and TRBJ2-1, is EPEVTQTPSHQVTQMGQEVILRCVPISNHLYFYWYRQILGQKVEFLVSFYNNEISEKSEIFDDQFSVERPDGSNFTLKIRSTKLEDSAMYFCASLVAEAYNEQFFGPGTRLTVL.

This clonotype has a count of ten or more. The chain couples TRBV12-3 or TRBV12-4 to TRBJ2-3, with D unresolved. V dropped 7 bases and J dropped 1 base, with 9 bases sitting between them. This CDR3 has 13 residues. CDR3 bases: TGTGCCAGCACCCCCAGACGCACAGATACGCAGTATTTT. This encodes CASTPRRTDTQYF.

The chain is built from TRBV12-3 or TRBV12-4 and TRBJ2-3; 11 bases are shared with TRBD1. There are 16 residues in the CDR3. J was trimmed by 6 bases and V by 4 bases; bases with no gene match: 9. This CDR3 is CASSSHGQGAWDTQYF. CDR3 bases: TGTGCCAGCAGTTCCCACGGACAGGGGGCATGGGATACGCAGTATTTT.

The chain couples TRBV5-5 to TRBJ2-7, with 7 bases that match TRBD1. V trimming: 1 base; J trimming: 7 bases; junction bases outside the gene matches: 11. Germline V gives CDR1 SGHKS, CDR2 YYEKEE (reference sequence). The length of the CDR3 is 15 residues. DNA of the CDR3: TGTGCCAGCAGCTTGTCGACAGGGACCTACAATGAGCAGTACTTC. This translates into CASSLSTGTYNEQYF.

The chain has TRBV29-1 and TRBJ2-5, with 8 bases aligning to TRBD1. This CDR3 has 12 amino acids. Germline V CDR1 and CDR2: SQVTM, ANQGSEA. V shed 3 bases, J shed 4 bases, and the junction held 1 base outside the gene matches. CDR3 sequence: CSVEDRAETQYF. In DNA, the CDR3 is TGCAGCGTTGAGGACAGGGCAGAGACCCAGTACTTC.

The V call is TRBV6-1, the J call TRBJ2-2; 7 nucleotides line up with TRBD2. The CDR3 has 15 residues. The germline V gene encodes CDR1 MNHNS and CDR2 SASEGT. V shed 4 bases, J shed 0 bases, and the junction held 2 bases outside the gene matches. DNA for the CDR3: TGTGCCAGCAGTGTAGGACTAGCGAACACCGGGGAGCTGTTTTTT. Protein product: CASSVGLANTGELFF.

V usage is TRBV27 and J usage is TRBJ2-7; D may be TRBD1 (6 bases). Trimming pared 2 bases from V and 2 bases from J, leaving 10 bases between. CDR1 is MNHEY and CDR2 is SMNVEV in the germline V gene (reference sequence). The CDR3 is made up of 14 amino acids. The CDR3 DNA is TGTGCCAGCAGTTTAACAGGGCATGCCTACGAGCAGTACTTC. Encoded protein: CASSLTGHAYEQYF.

Worth noting for this clonotype: One end of the junction is discordant with germline, which a read error may explain. The chain links TRBV4-1 to TRBJ2-7; tentatively, D is TRBD1 (5 bases). The CDR3 loop spans 15 amino acids. Germline V lookup: CDR1 MGHRA, CDR2 YSYEKL. The CDR3 reads CAGSQDVGRSYEQYF. CDR3 nucleotide sequence: TGCGCCGGCAGCCAAGATGTGGGGCGATCCTACGAGCAGTACTTC.

This chain links TRBV4-3 with TRBJ1-2, with D perhaps matching TRBD1 (6 bases). V was clipped by 1 base and J by 5 bases, with 11 bases between them. CDR1 LGHNA and CDR2 YSLEER come from the germline V gene. The CDR3 covers 14 residues. In DNA, the CDR3 is TGCGCCAGCAGCCAAGGAACAGGGAAGTATGGCTACACCTTC. Translated: CASSQGTGKYGYTF.

This clonotype has only a few counts. V usage is TRBV10-3 and J usage is TRBJ2-5, with TRBD1 identical over 7 bases. The CDR3 sequence is 16 residues long. Germline assignment: CDR1 ENHRY and CDR2 SYGVKD. V gave up 3 bases and J gave up 4 bases; unmatched junction bases: 11. The DNA for the CDR3 is TGTGCCATCAGTGAAGGGAAAGGGGGCCTTTTAGAGACCCAGTACTTC. It is translated as CAISEGKGGLLETQYF.

This clonotype was seen more than once but under ten times. The chain uses TRBV5-1 and TRBJ2-5; possibly TRBD1 for D (5 bases). CDR1 and CDR2 from the germline V gene are SGHRS and YFSETQ. Trimming stripped 0 bases from V and 5 bases from J, with 11 bases between. The CDR3 runs 14 residues. The CDR3 protein is CASSLEGAAETQYF. In nucleotides, the CDR3 is TGCGCCAGCAGCTTGGAAGGGGCGGCCGAGACCCAGTACTTC.

The gene calls are TRBV27 and TRBJ2-1, with D possibly called TRBD1 or TRBD2 (5 bases each). V was pared by 5 bases and J by 3 bases, with 11 bases between. Per germline, CDR1 MNHEY and CDR2 SMNVEV (reference sequence). This CDR3 comprises 14 residues. Here the CDR3 reads CASSPGTHYNEQFF. The CDR3 nucleotides are TGTGCCAGCAGTCCAGGGACGCACTACAATGAGCAGTTCTTC.

In regard to this clonotype: Germline is not matched at one junction end, which may reflect a read error. This chain links TRBV12-3 or TRBV12-4 with TRBJ1-2; D is unresolved. This CDR3 is 13 amino acids long. The CDR3 loop is CTSKPQYNYGYTF. The CDR3 region has the DNA TGTACCAGCAAACCTCAGTATAACTATGGCTACACCTTC.